What follows are 9 T cell receptor beta chains derived from one specimen sequenced in a study of blood T cell repertoires in COVID-19. TCRdb keeps only in-frame clones here, not all; method: immunoSEQ multiplex PCR. The sample includes more than 95,000 clones, around 89% of them seen just once. Sequenced sample: peripheral blood. These receptors all stem from a woman aged 55 to 70 with acute or convalescent COVID-19.

This chain joins TRBV5-1 and TRBJ1-1; D might be TRBD1 (5 bases). CDR1 and CDR2 (germline): SGHRS, YFSETQ. Between the trimmed V and J ends, which lost 5 bases and 1 base, there was a span of 18 bases. This CDR3 is built from 16 residues. CDR3 region: CASSSGNGGGNTEAFF. The CDR3 bases are TGCGCCAGCAGTTCGGGTAACGGGGGTGGGAACACTGAAGCTTTCTTT.

The rearrangement joins TRBV3-1 (or the pseudogene TRBV3-2) to TRBJ1-1; possibly TRBD1 for D (5 bases). V lost 2 bases, J lost 7 bases, and 11 bases lay in between. The CDR3 extends over 13 amino acids. Germline CDR1 is LGHDT and CDR2 is YNNKEL (reference sequence). The CDR3 is CASSQHTGLEAFF. Written as DNA, the CDR3 is TGTGCCAGCAGCCAACACACGGGACTTGAAGCTTTCTTT.

This clone was recorded only once. This chain connects TRBV12-2 to TRBJ1-6. TRBV12-2 is a recognized pseudogene. This CDR3 comprises 17 residues. In DNA, the CDR3 is TGTGCAAGTCGCTTAGCCTCCCCGGGGGGAGGTAATTCACCCCTCCACTTT. It codes for CASRLASPGGGNSPLHF.

The chain carries TRBV6-5 and TRBJ2-5; D might be TRBD2 (5 bases). Germline CDR1 MNHEY, CDR2 SVGAGI. The CDR3 is 13 residues long. Between the trimmed V and J ends, which lost 2 bases and 5 bases, there was a span of 9 bases. The CDR3 loop is CASSYTSRETQYF. The DNA of the CDR3 is TGTGCCAGCAGTTACACTAGTCGGGAGACCCAGTACTTC.

This rearrangement joins TRBV27 to TRBJ1-5; maybe TRBD1 (5 bases). Trimming took off 4 bases at V and 6 bases at J, with 13 bases between the two ends. Germline CDR1 MNHEY, CDR2 SMNVEV (reference sequence). The CDR3 has 14 residues. CDR3 region: CASSSTGSGQPQHF. In DNA, the CDR3 is TGTGCCAGCAGTTCTACAGGTTCAGGTCAGCCCCAGCATTTT.

This chain uses TRBV5-1 with TRBJ2-1, with 13 bases matching TRBD2. CDR1 SGHRS and CDR2 YFSETQ come from the germline V gene. The length of the CDR3 is 17 residues. The J segment lost 0 bases and the V segment lost 0 bases, leaving 0 bases of the junction unmatched. The CDR3 region has the DNA TGCGCCAGCAGCTTGGGACTAGCGGGAGGCTCCTACAATGAGCAGTTCTTC. Encoded protein: CASSLGLAGGSYNEQFF.

The rearrangement links TRBV28 to TRBJ2-1, with D unresolved. The CDR3 extends over 12 amino acids. V was trimmed by 6 bases and J by 8 bases, leaving 11 bases between them. CDR1 MDHEN and CDR2 SYDVKM come from the germline V gene. The CDR3 region is CASSPARDEQFF. CDR3 sequence (DNA): TGTGCCAGCAGCCCTGCCCGCGATGAGCAGTTCTTC.

CDR3 protein: CASGDIRSYEQYF. Here the CDR3 DNA reads TGTGCCAGCGGGGACATCCGATCCTACGAGCAGTACTTC. This chain links TRBV25-1 with TRBJ2-7; TRBD1 might be the D (6 bases). The CDR3 contains 13 residues. Trimming removed 8 bases from V and 1 base from J, with 12 bases in between. The V gene's germline CDR1 is MGHDK and CDR2 SYGVNS.

This chain uses TRBV7-8 with TRBJ2-7; D is perhaps TRBD1 (6 bases). Germline assignment: CDR1 SGHVS and CDR2 FQNEAQ. V lost 5 bases and J 6 bases, leaving 20 bases between the germline ends. The CDR3 totals 15 residues. The CDR3 DNA sequence: TGTGCCAGCAGCCAGGGACCGGGACAAGGAGTCGAGCAGTACTTC. It encodes CASSQGPGQGVEQYF.